Each of the 31 T cell receptor beta chains below was sequenced from the same sample in a study of OX40 agonist ivuxolimab in advanced cancers. Sequenced by immunoSEQ multiplex PCR; TCRdb stores in-frame clones only, minus some. The repertoire holds about 50,000 clones, roughly 90% seen once, with roughly 3.5% in the top ten. The sequencing here drew on CD4+ or CD8+ T cells sorted from blood, taken in a trial of the OX40 agonist ivuxolimab. The receptors come from an adult with an advanced solid tumor such as melanoma, head and neck, liver or kidney cancer.

The rearrangement uses TRBV11-2 and TRBJ2-5; D is ambiguous. Trimming removed 5 bases from V and 0 bases from J, with 1 base in between. This CDR3 contains 11 residues. Germline-derived CDR1 and CDR2 are SGHAT and FQNNGV. This chain's CDR3 is CASSDQETQYF. CDR3 nucleotides: TGTGCCAGCAGCGACCAAGAGACCCAGTACTTC.

This clone was seen a few times. The chain recombines TRBV2 with TRBJ1-5; D uncertain. The CDR3 is 13 residues long. V gave up 4 bases and J gave up 2 bases, with 6 bases separating them. From germline, CDR1 is SNHLY and CDR2 FYNNEI. CDR3 residues: CASSVLGNQPQHF. CDR3 nucleotide sequence: TGTGCCAGCAGTGTTCTGGGCAATCAGCCCCAGCATTTT.

V gene TRBV18 combines with J gene TRBJ1-1, with D possibly TRBD1 on 5 matching bases. Trimming took off 1 base at V and 5 bases at J, with 11 bases between the two ends. This CDR3 is 14 amino acids long. Germline assignment: CDR1 KGHSH and CDR2 LQKENI. The CDR3 coding sequence is TGTGCCAGCTCACCACTGCAGGGAGGTACTGAAGCTTTCTTT. Its protein is CASSPLQGGTEAFF.

This chain uses TRBV7-3 with TRBJ2-2; 8 bases line up with TRBD1. J lost 1 base, V lost 5 bases, and 6 bases had no gene match. The germline CDR1 and CDR2 sequences are SGHTA and FQGTGA. The CDR3 runs 16 residues. The CDR3 is CASSPDRGVNTGELFF. CDR3 nucleotides: TGTGCCAGCAGCCCCGACAGGGGCGTGAACACCGGGGAGCTGTTTTTT.

The J gene is TRBJ1-4, the V gene TRBV2, with D perhaps TRBD1 (5 bases). CDR1 SNHLY and CDR2 FYNNEI come from the germline V gene. The V end lost 8 bases, the J end lost 0 bases, and 22 bases lay between the germline ends. The CDR3 is 18 amino acids. The CDR3 reads CASCLFVGGYATNEKLFF. CDR3 coding DNA: TGTGCCAGCTGCCTATTCGTTGGGGGATACGCAACTAATGAAAAACTGTTTTTT.

This rearrangement joins TRBV9 to TRBJ2-7; the D is unclear. Germline loops: CDR1 SGDLS, CDR2 YYNGEE. The CDR3 has 14 amino acids. V dropped 0 bases and J dropped 6 bases, with 13 bases sitting between them. This CDR3 is CASSVGPTSLEQYF. CDR3 nucleotides: TGTGCCAGCAGCGTAGGGCCTACCAGCCTCGAGCAGTACTTC. The whole variable domain, remainder taken from reference TRBV9 and TRBJ2-7, is DSGVTQTPKHLITATGQRVTLRCSPRSGDLSVYWYQQSLDQGLQFLIQYYNGEERAKGNILERFSAQQFPDLHSELNLSSLELGDSALYFCASSVGPTSLEQYFGPGTRLTVT.

CDR3 coding DNA: TGTGCCAGCAGACCGGGACAGCACGGGGATGAGCAGTTCTTC. Its translation: CASRPGQHGDEQFF. The V gene is TRBV6-5, the J gene TRBJ2-1, with TRBD1 matching 7 bases. The CDR3 runs 14 residues. The V segment lost 6 bases and the J segment 8 bases; nucleotides outside the gene matches: 10. Germline CDR1 MNHEY, CDR2 SVGAGI.

The J gene is TRBJ1-1, the V gene TRBV4-1; no clear D gene. The CDR3 sequence is 15 residues long. Per the germline V gene, CDR1 is MGHRA and CDR2 is YSYEKL. Trimming took off 1 base at V and 0 bases at J, with 9 bases between the two ends. The CDR3 sequence: CASSQVSPLNTEAFF. The CDR3 DNA reads as TGCGCCAGCAGCCAAGTATCTCCTTTGAACACTGAAGCTTTCTTT.

This clone was seen a few times. J is TRBJ1-1 and V is TRBV5-1; TRBD1 might be the D (5 bases). The V end was cut by 4 bases, the J end by 2 bases, with 9 bases between. This CDR3 is built from 13 residues. The germline gives CDR1 SGHRS, CDR2 YFSETQ. Written as DNA, the CDR3 is TGCGCCAGCAGCGTGGACATAAACACTGAAGCTTTCTTT. Residues: CASSVDINTEAFF.

This clone occurred once. The J gene is TRBJ2-2, the V gene TRBV10-3; D might be TRBD1 (5 bases). In germline, CDR1 is ENHRY, CDR2 SYGVKD. V lost 8 bases and J 5 bases, leaving 15 bases between the germline ends. The CDR3 length is 14 residues. The CDR3 reads CAIQTVLGTGELFF. The DNA for the CDR3 is TGTGCCATCCAGACAGTTCTGGGAACCGGGGAGCTGTTTTTT.

The count of this clone is one. The chain uses TRBV7-2 and TRBJ1-4; no clear D gene. The CDR3 is made up of 15 amino acids. Germline V CDR1 and CDR2: SGHTA, FQGNSA. Between the trimmed V and J ends, which lost 1 base and 5 bases, there was a span of 11 bases. The CDR3 reads CASSLGARNNEKLFF. The CDR3 DNA reads TGTGCCAGCAGCTTAGGTGCCAGGAACAATGAAAAACTGTTTTTT.

This chain joins TRBV7-2 and TRBJ1-2; D may be TRBD1 (5 bases). Trimming pared 6 bases from V and 8 bases from J, leaving 16 bases between. Germline assignment: CDR1 SGHTA and CDR2 FQGNSA. The CDR3 is 13 residues long. The CDR3 sequence: CASSFIGARGYTF. In DNA, the CDR3 is TGTGCCAGCAGTTTCATAGGGGCCCGAGGCTACACCTTC.

This sequence joins TRBV6-6 and TRBJ2-7; weak D call: TRBD1 (6 bases). This CDR3 comprises 12 residues. Per germline, CDR1 MNHNY and CDR2 SVGAGI (reference sequence). V was trimmed by 8 bases and J by 7 bases, leaving 15 bases between them. In DNA, the CDR3 is TGTGCCAGCCGATCCCCAAGGGGGGAGCAGTACTTC. This codes for CASRSPRGEQYF.

The chain carries TRBV9 and TRBJ2-3; D not certain. Germline-derived CDR1 and CDR2 are SGDLS and YYNGEE. This CDR3 is built from 13 residues. The V and J ends lost 4 bases and 1 base respectively, with 7 bases between them. For the CDR3, the DNA is TGTGCCAGCAGCCTCCAGGGCACAGATACGCAGTATTTT. Protein: CASSLQGTDTQYF.

The chain carries TRBV28 and TRBJ2-5, with D possibly being TRBD1 or TRBD2 (5 bases each). The CDR3 contains 13 residues. Germline CDR1 and CDR2: MDHEN and SYDVKM. Trimming left V 6 bases short and J 4 bases short, with 12 bases between. CDR3 DNA sequence: TGTGCCAGCAGCCTCGTCGGGGCAGAGACCCAGTACTTC. Translating gives CASSLVGAETQYF.

In its sample, this clone was seen once. The rearrangement links TRBV5-1 to TRBJ1-2; D not resolved. The CDR3 consists of 14 residues. V was cut by 4 bases and J by 6 bases, with 16 bases left in between. Germline CDR1 and CDR2: SGHRS and YFSETQ. The CDR3 here is CASSISGIYDGYTF. CDR3 nucleotide sequence: TGCGCCAGCAGCATATCCGGGATCTATGATGGCTACACCTTC.

This clone was seen a few times. The chain carries TRBV18 and TRBJ1-2; tentative D call: TRBD1 (5 bases). CDR3 length: 14 amino acids. Trimming took 3 bases from V and 7 from J, leaving 15 bases between them. Germline V gives CDR1 KGHSH, CDR2 LQKENI. The CDR3 here is CASSPAPPQVGYTF. The CDR3 region has the DNA TGTGCCAGCTCACCGGCCCCCCCACAGGTTGGCTACACCTTC.

CDR3: CASSLLGDTYNEQFF. CDR3 nucleotides: TGTGCCAGCAGCTTGTTGGGGGATACCTACAATGAGCAGTTCTTC. The rearrangement joins TRBV5-6 to TRBJ2-1; D is tentatively TRBD1 or TRBD2 (5 bases each). CDR1 is SGHDT and CDR2 is YYEEEE in the germline V gene. V gave up 1 base and J gave up 2 bases, with 10 bases separating them. This CDR3 has 15 amino acids.

This chain links TRBV19 with TRBJ2-2; 8 bases match TRBD1. There are 13 residues in the CDR3. V shed 5 bases and J 6 bases; nucleotides not matched to a gene: 2. Germline assignment: CDR1 LNHDA and CDR2 SQIVND (reference sequence). The CDR3 here is CASSLTGAGELFF. CDR3 DNA: TGTGCCAGTAGTTTGACAGGGGCCGGGGAGCTGTTTTTT. Variable domain in full (rest from reference TRBV19 and TRBJ2-2): DGGITQSPKYLFRKEGQNVTLSCEQNLNHDAMYWYRQDPGQGLRLIYYSQIVNDFQKGDIAEGYSVSREKKESFPLTVTSAQKNPTAFYLCASSLTGAGELFFGEGSRLTVL.

The V call is TRBV18, the J call TRBJ1-2; tentative D call: TRBD1 (6 bases). The CDR3 length is 14 residues. The ends were cut back, 2 bases at V and 6 bases at J, with 13 bases in the middle. Germline CDR1 is KGHSH and CDR2 is LQKENI. This chain's CDR3 is CASSPGGRNDGYTF. The CDR3 DNA reads TGTGCCAGCTCACCAGGGGGGCGCAATGATGGCTACACCTTC.

This chain uses TRBV28 with TRBJ2-5; perhaps D is TRBD1 or TRBD2 (5 bases each). In germline, CDR1 is MDHEN, CDR2 SYDVKM. This CDR3 has 13 residues. Trimming stripped 5 bases from V and 4 bases from J, with 11 bases between. CDR3 sequence: CASSPTGGETQYF. The CDR3 DNA follows: TGTGCCAGCAGTCCAACAGGAGGAGAGACCCAGTACTTC.

The rearrangement links TRBV5-6 to TRBJ1-2, with D unclear. Trimming cost V 5 bases and J 4 bases, with 15 bases left between them. The CDR3 is 14 amino acids. CDR1 is SGHDT and CDR2 is YYEEEE in the germline V gene. The CDR3 is CASRVLMSGYGYTF. The CDR3 DNA reads TGTGCCAGCAGAGTCTTAATGTCAGGCTATGGCTACACCTTC.

The CDR3 sequence: CASRRNMRVTEAFF. The CDR3 DNA reads as TGTGCCAGCAGGCGGAATATGCGTGTTACTGAAGCTTTCTTT. The rearrangement uses TRBV2 and TRBJ1-1; D not resolved. This CDR3 is 14 amino acids long. Germline CDR1 is SNHLY and CDR2 is FYNNEI. The ends were cut back, 6 bases at V and 5 bases at J, with 16 bases in the middle.

The chain links TRBV2 to TRBJ2-5; D may be TRBD1 or TRBD2 (6 bases each). The CDR3 extends over 14 amino acids. Per germline, CDR1 SNHLY and CDR2 FYNNEI. Trimming took off 10 bases at V and 6 bases at J, with 21 bases between the two ends. The CDR3 DNA is TGTGCCACCCCAAAATGGGTGGGGGGCCAGACCCAGTACTTC. This encodes CATPKWVGGQTQYF.

This clone was observed a single time. The V and J genes are TRBV19 and TRBJ1-1, with D uncertain. The CDR3 is 15 amino acids. From germline, CDR1 is LNHDA and CDR2 SQIVND (reference sequence). V was shortened by 1 base and J by 0 bases, with 9 bases between the two germline ends. The CDR3 protein is CASSIVRAMNTEAFF. CDR3 nucleotides: TGTGCCAGTAGTATAGTGAGGGCTATGAACACTGAAGCTTTCTTT.

The genes are TRBV19 and TRBJ2-5; D ambiguous. Looked up from germline, CDR1 is LNHDA and CDR2 is SQIVND (reference sequence). The CDR3 totals 11 residues. Trimming shortened V by 6 bases and J by 4 bases, and 6 bases separated the two germline ends. CDR3: CASRTGETQYF. The CDR3 DNA reads as TGTGCCAGTAGGACGGGAGAGACCCAGTACTTC. Using reference TRBV19 and TRBJ2-5 for the parts outside the CDR3, the full variable domain is DGGITQSPKYLFRKEGQNVTLSCEQNLNHDAMYWYRQDPGQGLRLIYYSQIVNDFQKGDIAEGYSVSREKKESFPLTVTSAQKNPTAFYLCASRTGETQYFGPGTRLLVL.

This clone has just a few counts. V gene TRBV28 combines with J gene TRBJ1-5; 7 bases align to TRBD1. CDR3 length: 16 residues. Germline-derived CDR1 and CDR2 are MDHEN and SYDVKM. Trimming at V came to 1 base and at J to 6 bases, leaving 9 bases not matched to a gene. For the CDR3, the DNA is TGTGCCAGCAGTTTATTGGTTTTACAGGGGAGTCAGCCCCAGCATTTT. Amino acid sequence: CASSLLVLQGSQPQHF.

The J gene is TRBJ1-1, the V gene TRBV7-2; 9 nucleotides align to TRBD1. After removal of 7 bases from V and 3 bases from J, the junction contained 6 bases not matched to a gene. Germline CDR1 is SGHTA and CDR2 is FQGNSA. The CDR3 contains 14 residues. The CDR3 sequence: CASKRQGGYTEAFF. CDR3 DNA sequence: TGTGCCAGCAAGAGACAGGGGGGTTACACTGAAGCTTTCTTT. Using reference TRBV7-2 and TRBJ1-1 for the parts outside the CDR3, the full variable domain is GAGVSQSPSNKVTEKGKDVELRCDPISGHTALYWYRQSLGQGLEFLIYFQGNSAPDKSGLPSDRFSAERTGGSVSTLTIQRTQQEDSAVYLCASKRQGGYTEAFFGQGTRLTVV.

The rearrangement joins TRBV21-1 to TRBJ2-1; the DNA was not used to check the table's D call, TRBD2. TRBV21-1 is flagged as a pseudogene. The CDR3 spans 18 residues. The chain's CDR3 is CASSKGTRGGRAYNEQFF. The CDR3 DNA reads TGTGCCAGCAGCAAAGGGACTCGGGGGGGGAGAGCCTACAATGAGCAGTTCTTC.

CDR3 sequence reads: CASSLESSRGHEQYF. DNA of the CDR3: TGCGCCAGCAGCTTGGAATCCTCAAGAGGCCACGAGCAGTACTTC. This chain links TRBV5-1 with TRBJ2-7; no firm D call. V lost 0 bases and J lost 5, with 15 bases in between. This CDR3 has 15 residues. CDR1 SGHRS and CDR2 YFSETQ come from the germline V gene.

V gene TRBV10-3 combines with J gene TRBJ2-7, with no clear D. This CDR3 is 13 amino acids long. Germline assignment: CDR1 ENHRY and CDR2 SYGVKD. Trimming cost V 6 bases and J 2 bases, with 11 bases left between them. The DNA of the CDR3 is TGTGCCATCAGGGGCGCCAGCACCTACGAGCAGTACTTC. This translates into CAIRGASTYEQYF.